The clone carrying this TCR beta chain appeared a few times. The record originates from a study of HIV-infected patients and healthy controls. TCRdb passed the 5' RACE reads through MiXCR, listing each CDR3 protein once. The data hold approximately 67,000 distinct CDR3 sequences, with approximately 15% observed a single time. The CDR3 runs 15 residues. Germline CDR1 SGDLS, CDR2 YYNGEE. V lost 3 bases and J 5 bases, leaving 18 bases between the germline ends. The gene calls are TRBV9 and TRBJ2-7; TRBD1 might be the D (6 bases). The source material was CD4+ T cells from blood. The receptor was derived from a human donor in good health. The CDR3 spells CASSADGQGRNEQYF. In nucleotides, the CDR3 is TGTGCCAGCAGCGCAGACGGGCAGGGGCGGAACGAGCAGTACTTC.